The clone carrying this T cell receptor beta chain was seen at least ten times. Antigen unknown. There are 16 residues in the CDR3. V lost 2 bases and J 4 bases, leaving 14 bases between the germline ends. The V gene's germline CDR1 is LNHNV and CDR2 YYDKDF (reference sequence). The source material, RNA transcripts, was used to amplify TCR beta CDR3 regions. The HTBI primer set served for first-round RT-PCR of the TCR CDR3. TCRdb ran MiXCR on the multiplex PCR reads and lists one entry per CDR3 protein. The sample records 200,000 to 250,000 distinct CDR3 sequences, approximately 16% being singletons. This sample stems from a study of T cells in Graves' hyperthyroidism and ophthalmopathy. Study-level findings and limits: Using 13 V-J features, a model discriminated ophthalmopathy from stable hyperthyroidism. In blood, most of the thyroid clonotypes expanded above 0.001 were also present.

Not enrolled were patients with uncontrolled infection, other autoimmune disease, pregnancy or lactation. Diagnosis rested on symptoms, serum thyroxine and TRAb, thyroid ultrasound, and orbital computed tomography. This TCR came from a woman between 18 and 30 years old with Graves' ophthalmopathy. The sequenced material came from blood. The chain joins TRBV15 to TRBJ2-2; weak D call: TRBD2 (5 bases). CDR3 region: CATSRNREPGTGELFF. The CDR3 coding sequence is TGTGCCACCAGCAGAAACCGGGAACCTGGCACCGGGGAGCTGTTTTTT.